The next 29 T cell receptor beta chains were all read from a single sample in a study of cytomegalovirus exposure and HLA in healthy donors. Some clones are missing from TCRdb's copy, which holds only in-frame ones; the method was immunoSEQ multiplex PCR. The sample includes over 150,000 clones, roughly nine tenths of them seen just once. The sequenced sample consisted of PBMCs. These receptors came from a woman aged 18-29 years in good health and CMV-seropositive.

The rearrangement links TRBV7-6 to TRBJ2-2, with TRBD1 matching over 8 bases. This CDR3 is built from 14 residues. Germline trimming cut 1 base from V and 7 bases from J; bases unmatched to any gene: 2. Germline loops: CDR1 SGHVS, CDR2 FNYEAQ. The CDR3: CASSLGTGSGELFF. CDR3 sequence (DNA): TGTGCCAGCAGCTTAGGGACAGGGAGCGGGGAGCTGTTTTTT.

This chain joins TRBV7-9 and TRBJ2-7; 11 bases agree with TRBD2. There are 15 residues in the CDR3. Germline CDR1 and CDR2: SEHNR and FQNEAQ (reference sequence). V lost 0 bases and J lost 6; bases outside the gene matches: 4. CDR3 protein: CASSLAGTSGSEQYF. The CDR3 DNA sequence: TGTGCCAGCAGCTTAGCCGGGACTAGCGGTTCCGAGCAGTACTTC.

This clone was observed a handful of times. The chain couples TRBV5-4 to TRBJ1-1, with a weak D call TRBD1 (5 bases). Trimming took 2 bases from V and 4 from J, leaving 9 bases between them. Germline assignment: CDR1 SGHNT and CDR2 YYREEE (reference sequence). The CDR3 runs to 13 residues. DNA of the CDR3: TGTGCCAGCAGCTTAGTTCAGGGCACTGAAGCTTTCTTT. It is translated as CASSLVQGTEAFF.

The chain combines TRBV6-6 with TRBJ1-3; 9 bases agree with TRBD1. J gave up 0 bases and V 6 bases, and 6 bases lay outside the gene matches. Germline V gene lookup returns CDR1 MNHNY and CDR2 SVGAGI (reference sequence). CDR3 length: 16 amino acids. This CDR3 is CASRDGQGLSGNTIYF. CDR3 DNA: TGTGCCAGCAGGGACGGACAGGGGCTCTCTGGAAACACCATATATTTT.

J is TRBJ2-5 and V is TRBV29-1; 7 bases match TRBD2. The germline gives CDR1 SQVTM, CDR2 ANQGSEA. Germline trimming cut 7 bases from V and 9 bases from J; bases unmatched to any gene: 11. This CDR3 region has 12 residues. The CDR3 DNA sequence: TGCAGCGCCCACATAGTTCGGGAGGCCCAGTACTTC. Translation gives CSAHIVREAQYF.

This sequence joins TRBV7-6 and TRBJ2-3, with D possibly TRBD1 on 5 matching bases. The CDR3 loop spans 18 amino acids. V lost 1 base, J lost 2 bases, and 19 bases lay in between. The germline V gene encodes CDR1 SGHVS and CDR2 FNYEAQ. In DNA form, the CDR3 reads TGTGCCAGCAGCTTAGGGCCCTCGTCAGGGTATTCCACAGATACGCAGTATTTT. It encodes CASSLGPSSGYSTDTQYF.

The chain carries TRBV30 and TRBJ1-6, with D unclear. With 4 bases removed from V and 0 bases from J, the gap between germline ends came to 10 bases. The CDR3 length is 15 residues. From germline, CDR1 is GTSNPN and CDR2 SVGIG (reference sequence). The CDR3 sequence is CAWMDGSSYNSPLHF. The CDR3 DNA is TGTGCCTGGATGGACGGGAGCTCCTATAATTCACCCCTCCACTTT.

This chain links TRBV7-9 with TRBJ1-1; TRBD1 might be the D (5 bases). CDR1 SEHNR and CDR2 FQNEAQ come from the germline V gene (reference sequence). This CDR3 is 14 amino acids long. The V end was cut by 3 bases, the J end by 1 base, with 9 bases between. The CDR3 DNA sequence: TGTGCCAGCAGCTTCCACACAGGGAACACTGAAGCTTTCTTT. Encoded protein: CASSFHTGNTEAFF.

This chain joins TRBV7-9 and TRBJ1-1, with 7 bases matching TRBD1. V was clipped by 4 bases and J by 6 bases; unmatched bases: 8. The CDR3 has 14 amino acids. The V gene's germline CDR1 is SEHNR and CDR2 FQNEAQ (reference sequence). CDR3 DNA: TGTGCCAGCAGCTCCCGAGGAGGGACAGCTGAAGCTTTCTTT. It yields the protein CASSSRGGTAEAFF.

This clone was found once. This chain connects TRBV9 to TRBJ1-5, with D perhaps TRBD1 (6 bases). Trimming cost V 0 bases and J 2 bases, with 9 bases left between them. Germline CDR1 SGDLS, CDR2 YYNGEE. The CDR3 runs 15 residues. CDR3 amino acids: CASSVGGGGNQPQHF. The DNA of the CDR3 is TGTGCCAGCAGCGTAGGAGGGGGAGGCAATCAGCCCCAGCATTTT. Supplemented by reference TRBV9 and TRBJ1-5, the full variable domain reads DSGVTQTPKHLITATGQRVTLRCSPRSGDLSVYWYQQSLDQGLQFLIQYYNGEERAKGNILERFSAQQFPDLHSELNLSSLELGDSALYFCASSVGGGGNQPQHFGDGTRLSIL.

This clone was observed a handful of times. As DNA, the CDR3 is TGTGCCACATTCAGGACGAACACCGGGGAGCTGTTTTTT. Amino acids: CATFRTNTGELFF. The chain employs TRBV2 and TRBJ2-2; D unclear. The CDR3 extends over 13 amino acids. CDR1 and CDR2 (germline): SNHLY, FYNNEI. The V and J ends lost 10 bases and 0 bases respectively, with 9 bases between them. Complete variable domain (other parts from reference TRBV2 and TRBJ2-2): EPEVTQTPSHQVTQMGQEVILRCVPISNHLYFYWYRQILGQKVEFLVSFYNNEISEKSEIFDDQFSVERPDGSNFTLKIRSTKLEDSAMYFCATFRTNTGELFFGEGSRLTVL.

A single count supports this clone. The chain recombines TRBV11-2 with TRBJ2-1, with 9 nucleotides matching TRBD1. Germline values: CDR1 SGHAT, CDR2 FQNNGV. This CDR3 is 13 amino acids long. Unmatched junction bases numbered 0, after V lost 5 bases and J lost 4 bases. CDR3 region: CASSGTGYNEQFF. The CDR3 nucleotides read TGTGCCAGCAGCGGGACAGGGTACAATGAGCAGTTCTTC.

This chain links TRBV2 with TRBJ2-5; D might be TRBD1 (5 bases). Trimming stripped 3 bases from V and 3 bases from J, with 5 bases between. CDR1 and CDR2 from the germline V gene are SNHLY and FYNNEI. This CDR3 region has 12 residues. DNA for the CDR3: TGTGCCAGCAGTGACAGGGAAGAGACCCAGTACTTC. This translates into CASSDREETQYF.

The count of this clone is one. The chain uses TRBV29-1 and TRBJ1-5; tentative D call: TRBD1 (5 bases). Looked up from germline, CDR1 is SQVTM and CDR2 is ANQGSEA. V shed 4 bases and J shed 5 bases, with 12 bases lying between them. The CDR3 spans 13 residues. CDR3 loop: CSVAGGRHQPQHF. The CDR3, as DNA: TGCAGCGTTGCCGGGGGGAGACATCAGCCCCAGCATTTT.

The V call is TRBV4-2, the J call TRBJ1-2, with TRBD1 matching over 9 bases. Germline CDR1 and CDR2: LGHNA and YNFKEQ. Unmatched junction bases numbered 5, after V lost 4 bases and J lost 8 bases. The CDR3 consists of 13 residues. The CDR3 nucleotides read TGTGCCAGCAGCCCGGGACAGGGACGGGGCTACACCTTC. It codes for CASSPGQGRGYTF.

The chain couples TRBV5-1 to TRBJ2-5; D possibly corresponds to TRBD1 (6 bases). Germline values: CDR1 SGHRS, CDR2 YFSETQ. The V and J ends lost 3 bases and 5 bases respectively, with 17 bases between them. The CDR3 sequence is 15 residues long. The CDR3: CASSSQGTGAETQYF. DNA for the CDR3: TGCGCCAGCAGCTCCCAGGGGACGGGTGCGGAGACCCAGTACTTC.

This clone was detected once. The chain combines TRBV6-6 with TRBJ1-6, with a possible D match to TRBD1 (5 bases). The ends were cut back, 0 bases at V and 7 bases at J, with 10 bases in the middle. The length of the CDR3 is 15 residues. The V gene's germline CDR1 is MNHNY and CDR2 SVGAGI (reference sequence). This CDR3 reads CASSYSQGVNSPLHF. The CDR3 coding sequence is TGTGCCAGCAGTTACTCGCAGGGTGTAAATTCACCCCTCCACTTT.

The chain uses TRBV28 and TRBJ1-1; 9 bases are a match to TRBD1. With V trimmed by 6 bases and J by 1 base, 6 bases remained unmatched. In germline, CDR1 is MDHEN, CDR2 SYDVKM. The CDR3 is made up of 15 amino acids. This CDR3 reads CASSPEGQGNTEAFF. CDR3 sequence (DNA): TGTGCCAGCAGCCCGGAGGGACAGGGGAACACTGAAGCTTTCTTT.

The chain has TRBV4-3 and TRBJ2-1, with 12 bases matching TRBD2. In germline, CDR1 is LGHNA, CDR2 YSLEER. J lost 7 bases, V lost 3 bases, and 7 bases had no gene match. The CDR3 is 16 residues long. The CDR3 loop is CASSQETSGRRNEQFF. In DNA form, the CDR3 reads TGCGCCAGCAGCCAGGAAACTAGCGGGAGGAGGAATGAGCAGTTCTTC.

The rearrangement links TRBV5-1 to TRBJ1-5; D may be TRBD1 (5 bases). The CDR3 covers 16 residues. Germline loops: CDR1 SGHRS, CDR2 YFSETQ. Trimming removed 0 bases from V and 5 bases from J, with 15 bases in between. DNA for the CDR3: TGCGCCAGCAGCTTGGTCCCCCGGGGAGGGGATCAGCCCCAGCATTTT. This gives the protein CASSLVPRGGDQPQHF.

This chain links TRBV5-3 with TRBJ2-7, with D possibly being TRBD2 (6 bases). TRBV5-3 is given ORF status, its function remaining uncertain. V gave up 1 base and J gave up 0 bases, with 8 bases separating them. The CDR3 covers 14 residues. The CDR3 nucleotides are TGTGCCAGAAGCTTGTGGACTACCTCCTACGAGCAGTACTTC. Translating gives CARSLWTTSYEQYF.

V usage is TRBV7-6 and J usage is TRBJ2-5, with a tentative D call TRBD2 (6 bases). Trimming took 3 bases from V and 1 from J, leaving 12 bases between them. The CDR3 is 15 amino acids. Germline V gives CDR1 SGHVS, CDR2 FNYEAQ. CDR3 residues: CASSLEGLTQETQYF. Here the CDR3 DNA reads TGTGCCAGCAGCTTGGAGGGACTGACCCAAGAGACCCAGTACTTC.

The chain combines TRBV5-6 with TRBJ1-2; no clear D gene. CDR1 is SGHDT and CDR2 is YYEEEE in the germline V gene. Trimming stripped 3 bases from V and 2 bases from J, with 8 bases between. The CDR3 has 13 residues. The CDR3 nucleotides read TGTGCCAGCAGCTGGTCGCGAAACTATGGCTACACCTTC. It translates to CASSWSRNYGYTF.

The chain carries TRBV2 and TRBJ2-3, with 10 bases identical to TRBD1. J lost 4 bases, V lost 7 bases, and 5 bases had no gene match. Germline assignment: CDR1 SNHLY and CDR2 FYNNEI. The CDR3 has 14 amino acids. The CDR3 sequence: CASTRDRGADTQYF. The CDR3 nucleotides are TGTGCCAGCACACGGGACAGGGGCGCAGATACGCAGTATTTT.

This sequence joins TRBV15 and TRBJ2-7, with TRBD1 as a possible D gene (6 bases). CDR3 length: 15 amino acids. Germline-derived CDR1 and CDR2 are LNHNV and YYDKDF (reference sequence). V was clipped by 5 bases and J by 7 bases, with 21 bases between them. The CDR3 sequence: CATSHGRTATWEQYF. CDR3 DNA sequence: TGTGCCACCAGCCATGGCAGGACAGCTACGTGGGAGCAGTACTTC.

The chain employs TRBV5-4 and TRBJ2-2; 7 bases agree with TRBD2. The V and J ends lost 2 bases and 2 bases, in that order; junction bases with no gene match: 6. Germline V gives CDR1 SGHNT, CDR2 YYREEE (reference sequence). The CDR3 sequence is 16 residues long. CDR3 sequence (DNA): TGTGCCAGCAGCTTTCACCCTAGCGGTAACACCGGGGAGCTGTTTTTT. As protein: CASSFHPSGNTGELFF.

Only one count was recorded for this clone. CDR3 region: CAISGTGNSPLHF. As DNA, the CDR3 is TGTGCCATCTCCGGGACAGGGAATTCACCCCTCCACTTT. This rearrangement joins TRBV10-3 to TRBJ1-6; 9 nucleotides agree with TRBD1. CDR1 is ENHRY, CDR2 SYGVKD, per germline. Losses at the gene ends were 8 bases for V and 7 bases for J; bases not matched to a gene: 3. The CDR3 has 13 residues.

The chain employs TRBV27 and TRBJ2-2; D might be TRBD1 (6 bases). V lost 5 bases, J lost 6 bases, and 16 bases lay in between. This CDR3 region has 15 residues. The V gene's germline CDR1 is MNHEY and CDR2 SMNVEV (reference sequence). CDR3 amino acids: CASSTFTGIPGELFF. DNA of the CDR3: TGTGCCAGCAGTACCTTCACAGGGATCCCCGGGGAGCTGTTTTTT.

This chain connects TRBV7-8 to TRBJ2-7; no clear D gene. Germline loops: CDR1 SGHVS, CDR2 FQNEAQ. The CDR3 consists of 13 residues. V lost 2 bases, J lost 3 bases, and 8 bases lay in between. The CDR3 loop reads CASSLIADYEQYF. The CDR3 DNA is TGTGCCAGCAGCTTAATCGCGGACTACGAGCAGTACTTC.